The 13 T cell receptor beta chains presented below share a single source sample, sequenced in a study of cytomegalovirus exposure and HLA in healthy donors. The protocol was immunoSEQ multiplex PCR, while the TCRdb copy is restricted to in-frame clones and leaves out a portion. The sample records 190,000 or so clones, roughly 82% being singletons. Sequenced material: PBMCs. The receptor set was obtained from a woman aged 30 to 39 in good health and CMV-seropositive.

The chain carries TRBV4-2 and TRBJ1-5; D unresolved. This CDR3 has 13 amino acids. CDR1 and CDR2 (germline): LGHNA, YNFKEQ. Trimming shortened V by 0 bases and J by 9 bases, and 9 bases separated the two germline ends. The CDR3 coding sequence is TGTGCCAGCAGCCAAGATTTGGAGGGGCCCCAGCATTTT. Translated, it gives CASSQDLEGPQHF.

J is TRBJ1-4 and V is TRBV27; D might be TRBD1 (6 bases). Germline CDR1 reads MNHEY; CDR2 reads SMNVEV (reference sequence). The CDR3 is 15 amino acids. The V and J ends lost 6 bases and 8 bases respectively, with 19 bases between them. Here the CDR3 reads CASRRNREGGEKLFF. For the CDR3, the DNA is TGTGCCAGCAGGCGAAACAGGGAGGGCGGAGAAAAACTGTTTTTT.

The gene calls are TRBV2 and TRBJ2-2; maybe TRBD2 (6 bases). The V gene's germline CDR1 is SNHLY and CDR2 FYNNEI. Trimming took off 6 bases at V and 7 bases at J, with 15 bases between the two ends. This CDR3 has 14 amino acids. The CDR3, as DNA: TGTGCCAGCAGGGTGACTAGAAGCGACGGGGAGCTGTTTTTT. Translating gives CASRVTRSDGELFF. The full variable domain, in which reference TRBV2 and TRBJ2-2 provide the parts outside the CDR3, is EPEVTQTPSHQVTQMGQEVILRCVPISNHLYFYWYRQILGQKVEFLVSFYNNEISEKSEIFDDQFSVERPDGSNFTLKIRSTKLEDSAMYFCASRVTRSDGELFFGEGSRLTVL.

The V and J genes are TRBV7-8 and TRBJ2-7; 7 nucleotides agree with TRBD1. The V gene end was trimmed by 5 bases and the J gene end by 4 bases; junction bases not matched to a gene: 11. Germline lookup yields CDR1 SGHVS and CDR2 FQNEAQ. The CDR3 length is 15 residues. The CDR3 reads CASSQYGTAAYEQYF. The CDR3 nucleotides read TGTGCCAGCAGCCAATACGGGACAGCCGCTTACGAGCAGTACTTC.

V usage is TRBV6-1 and J usage is TRBJ1-1; no clear D. The CDR3 is made up of 12 amino acids. V was trimmed by 6 bases and J by 5 bases, leaving 10 bases between them. Germline V gene sequence: CDR1 MNHNS, CDR2 SASEGT. This CDR3 reads CASSLMRTEAFF. CDR3 nucleotides: TGTGCCAGCAGCCTAATGAGGACTGAAGCTTTCTTT.

This chain connects TRBV10-3 to TRBJ2-1; the D is unclear. The CDR3 covers 14 residues. V was trimmed by 2 bases and J by 3 bases, leaving 8 bases between them. Looked up from germline, CDR1 is ENHRY and CDR2 is SYGVKD. Written as DNA, the CDR3 is TGTGCCATCAGTGAGGGCGGTCGCTACAATGAGCAGTTCTTC. Translation gives CAISEGGRYNEQFF.

This clone was counted a single time. The junction differs from germline at one of its ends, possibly a read error. The chain carries TRBV2 and TRBJ1-5; weak D call: TRBD1 (6 bases). Germline CDR1 and CDR2: SNHLY and FYNNEI. The CDR3 consists of 13 residues. CDR3 in amino acids: CASREEQGQPQHF. CDR3 DNA: TGTGCCAGCAGAGAAGAACAGGGACAGCCCCAGCATTTT.

This clone appeared a single time. The chain combines TRBV5-6 with TRBJ2-3; no reliable D call. Germline V gives CDR1 SGHDT, CDR2 YYEEEE. V was cut by 3 bases and J by 11 bases, with 25 bases left in between. The CDR3 has 16 amino acids. CDR3 nucleotide sequence: TGTGCCAGCAGCTCATACGACAAAGCAGAGATATACGGGCAGTATTTT. Translating it yields CASSSYDKAEIYGQYF.

The table lists this clone with a count of one. The rearrangement links TRBV27 to TRBJ2-1; 9 nucleotides agree with TRBD2. Germline loops: CDR1 MNHEY, CDR2 SMNVEV (reference sequence). The CDR3 is 17 amino acids. J was trimmed by 6 bases and V by 5 bases; bases with no gene match: 14. CDR3 DNA sequence: TGTGCCAGCAGTCGGAGGGCTAGCGGGATGGAGAGCAATGAGCAGTTCTTC. Translating gives CASSRRASGMESNEQFF.

The genes are TRBV29-1 and TRBJ1-1; D not resolved. Germline lookup yields CDR1 SQVTM and CDR2 ANQGSEA. Deletions cut 2 bases from V and 1 base from J, with 8 bases between. CDR3 length equals 13 residues. CDR3 sequence: CSVERHSNTEAFF. DNA for the CDR3: TGCAGCGTTGAAAGACACTCGAACACTGAAGCTTTCTTT.

The V gene is TRBV6-5, the J gene TRBJ1-3; D gene unclear. The germline V and J ends were trimmed by 6 bases and 1 base, with 10 bases remaining between them. Germline V gives CDR1 MNHEY, CDR2 SVGAGI. This CDR3 contains 14 residues. CDR3 region: CASRKGGSGNTIYF. Written as DNA, the CDR3 is TGTGCCAGCAGGAAAGGAGGTTCTGGAAACACCATATATTTT.

The chain combines TRBV5-1 with TRBJ1-1; 9 bases line up with TRBD1. The V segment lost 2 bases and the J segment 1 base; nucleotides outside the gene matches: 3. CDR1 and CDR2 from the germline V gene are SGHRS and YFSETQ. This CDR3 is 15 amino acids long. The CDR3 region has the DNA TGCGCCAGCAGCTTACAGGACAGGGGGAACACTGAAGCTTTCTTT. Translating it yields CASSLQDRGNTEAFF.

The V call is TRBV5-1, the J call TRBJ2-5, with TRBD1 matching 7 bases. Unmatched junction bases numbered 13, after V lost 4 bases and J lost 4 bases. The CDR3 sequence is 16 residues long. CDR1 and CDR2 (germline): SGHRS, YFSETQ. This CDR3 reads CASSHGGDRVGETQYF. The CDR3 DNA is TGCGCCAGCAGCCACGGCGGCGACAGGGTCGGAGAGACCCAGTACTTC.